This is a list of T cell receptor beta chains from one sample in a study of blood T cell repertoires in COVID-19. Repertoires were generated with immunoSEQ multiplex PCR, while TCRdb's copy carries only in-frame clones and drops some. The table shows 200,000 to 250,000 clones, with around 82% occurring only once. Sequencing was performed on peripheral blood. These receptors all stem from a woman aged 70-85 years with acute or convalescent COVID-19. Each CDR3 is given without its conserved first and last residue.

len	v_gene	j_gene	CDR3aa
12	TRBV9	TRBJ1-1	ASSVGGPNTEAF
14	TRBV7-2	TRBJ2-5	ASSLRRLAGGETQY
13	TRBV5-1	TRBJ2-5	ASSLRLAGVQTQY
12	TRBV30	TRBJ2-3	AWSVELAADTQY
13	TRBV28	TRBJ2-5	ASTPLAPTGVPQY
16	TRBV19	TRBJ2-2	ASSIVGRGGRNTGELF
13	TRBV7-2	TRBJ1-5	ASSFFRGLYQPQH
11	TRBV19	TRBJ2-1	ASSKTGDNEQF
13	TRBV7-2	TRBJ1-2	ASSPGTGSGFGYT
12	TRBV18	TRBJ2-7	ASSPPSDRYEQY
9	TRBV6-2/TRBV6-3	TRBJ2-1	ASSLGGEQF
19	TRBV6-2/TRBV6-3	TRBJ2-5	ASSLGVLGLAGGGTQETQY
15	TRBV5-4	TRBJ2-1	ASSSYAGTGVLNEQF
10	TRBV10-1	TRBJ2-1	ASSDSRDEQF
14	TRBV24-1	TRBJ1-2	ATSDSDLMISGGYT
12	TRBV14	TRBJ2-7	ASSQDLGAYEQY
13	TRBV30	TRBJ2-3	AWSTRLAVTDTQY
12	TRBV5-1	TRBJ2-3	ASSWAGATDTQY
12	TRBV11-3	TRBJ1-1	ASSVGTGNTEAF
14	TRBV11-3	TRBJ2-1	ASSLGAGSPYNEQF
11	TRBV6-5	TRBJ2-1	ASSSGTRVEQF
14	TRBV25-1	TRBJ2-1	ASSGSGTSGSYEQF
10	TRBV28	TRBJ1-5	ASETDNQPQH
13	TRBV28	TRBJ1-5	ASSSGGDSNQPQH
13	TRBV5-4	TRBJ2-1	ASSLLAGGYNEQF
13	TRBV5-1	TRBJ1-2	ASSLLGTGEHGYT
12	TRBV10-3	TRBJ2-7	AIRSTSSIYEQY
13	TRBV6-5	TRBJ1-2	ASSYAGTDEKGYT
12	TRBV19	TRBJ2-7	ASSIRGGPYEQY
13	TRBV29-1	TRBJ2-2	SVDSAKENTGELF
13	TRBV30	TRBJ2-2	AWSGTVRETGELF
10	TRBV29-1	TRBJ2-5	SARHVQETQY
14	TRBV19	TRBJ2-3	ASSIRVAGSTDTQY
13	TRBV6-5	TRBJ1-6	ASTAADRLDSPLH